The TCR beta chain under discussion was sequenced for a study of cytomegalovirus exposure and HLA in healthy donors. Whole-study results and caveats: Rare sequences made up most TCRs, while some public TCRs were found in many donors. Reported results showed that the classifier diagnosed cytomegalovirus status with high specificity and sensitivity.

The CDR3 totals 15 residues. V gave up 2 bases and J gave up 1 base; unmatched junction bases: 2. Looked up from germline, CDR1 is MNHNY and CDR2 is SVGAGI (reference sequence). As regards this clone: Its antigen is unknown.

The PCR made use of 60 Vbeta and 13 Jbeta primers. Here immunoSEQ multiplex PCR was the method, and the copy in TCRdb shows in-frame clones only, minus some. Among 100,000 or so clones, roughly 80% were seen once, and the ten largest hold approximately 2.5%. The chain recombines TRBV6-6 with TRBJ2-3; 8 bases are shared with TRBD1. Sequences were obtained from PBMCs. The receptor was isolated from a female donor in good health and CMV-seronegative. CDR3 DNA sequence: TGTGCCAGCAGTTACCGGGACAGGCGCACAGATACGCAGTATTTT. Translating gives CASSYRDRRTDTQYF.